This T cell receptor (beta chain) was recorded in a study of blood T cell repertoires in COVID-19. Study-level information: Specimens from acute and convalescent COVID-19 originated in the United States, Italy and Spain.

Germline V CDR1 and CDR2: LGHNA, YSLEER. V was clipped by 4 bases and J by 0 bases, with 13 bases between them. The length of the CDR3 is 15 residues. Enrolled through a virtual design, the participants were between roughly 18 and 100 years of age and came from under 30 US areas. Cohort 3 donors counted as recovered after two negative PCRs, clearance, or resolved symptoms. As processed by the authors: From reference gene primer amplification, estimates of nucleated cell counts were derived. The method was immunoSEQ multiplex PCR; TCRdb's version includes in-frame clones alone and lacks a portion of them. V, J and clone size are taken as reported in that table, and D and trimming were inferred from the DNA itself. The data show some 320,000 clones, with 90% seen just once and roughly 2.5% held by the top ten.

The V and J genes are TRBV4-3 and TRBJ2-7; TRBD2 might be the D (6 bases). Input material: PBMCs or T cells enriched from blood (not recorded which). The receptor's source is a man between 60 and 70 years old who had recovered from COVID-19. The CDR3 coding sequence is TGCGCCAGCAGCCCCGGGGGAAAGAGCTCCTACGAGCAGTACTTC. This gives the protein CASSPGGKSSYEQYF.